This is a list of T cell receptor beta chains from one sample in a study of OX40 agonist ivuxolimab in advanced cancers. Data came from immunoSEQ multiplex PCR; TCRdb stores just in-frame clones and leaves some out. The data show 49,000 or so clones, with more than 65% seen just once and 2% to 3% held by the top ten. Sequenced here: CD4+ or CD8+ T cells sorted from blood, sampled in a trial of the OX40 agonist ivuxolimab. These receptors all stem from an adult with an advanced solid tumor such as melanoma, head and neck, liver or kidney cancer. Both conserved end residues are part of each CDR3. D genes are given only for firm matches. Clone size is stated in some rows and not others, as once, few, many or a class when expanded.

CDR3aa	CDR3nt	v_gene	j_gene	d_gene	abundance
CASSWRTRPYEQYF	TGTGCCAGCAGTTGGAGGACTAGACCCTACGAGCAGTACTTC	TRBV28	TRBJ2-7	TRBD2	NA
CASSYYEQYF	TGTGCCAGCAGCTATTACGAGCAGTACTTC	TRBV11-2	TRBJ2-7	NA	NA
CASSATWTQTRYQPQHF	TGTGCCAGCAGCGCCACTTGGACACAAACGCGTTATCAGCCCCAGCATTTT	TRBV7-2	TRBJ1-5	NA	NA
CASTGQGAGTGELFF	TGTGCCAGCACCGGACAGGGAGCCGGCACCGGGGAGCTGTTTTTT	TRBV27	TRBJ2-2	TRBD1	NA
CASSYAATGGQYEQYF	TGTGCCAGCAGCTACGCCGCGACAGGAGGCCAATACGAGCAGTACTTC	TRBV11-3	TRBJ2-7	NA	NA
CASSPLDRELVYGYTF	TGTGCCAGCAGCCCGTTAGACAGGGAGTTAGTCTATGGCTACACCTTC	TRBV4-2	TRBJ1-2	TRBD1	NA
CASSEGGYSGYTF	TGTGCCAGCAGTGAAGGGGGGTACAGCGGCTACACCTTC	TRBV6-5	TRBJ1-2	NA	few
CASSSGQRGLSGNTIYF	TGTGCCAGCAGCTCGGGACAGCGAGGGCTCTCCGGAAACACCATATATTTT	TRBV7-9	TRBJ1-3	TRBD1	NA
CASSLGELRLMNTEAFF	TGTGCCAGCAGCTTGGGAGAACTCAGGCTGATGAACACTGAAGCTTTCTTT	TRBV5-6	TRBJ1-1	NA	NA
CASSLAGPQAYQFF	TGTGCCAGCAGCTTAGCCGGCCCCCAGGCCTATCAGTTCTTC	TRBV5-6	TRBJ2-1	NA	NA
CASSSSGDFYEQYF	TGCGCCAGCAGCTCGAGCGGGGACTTCTACGAGCAGTACTTC	TRBV5-1	TRBJ2-7	TRBD2	NA
CASSRGYTEAFF	TGTGCCAGTAGTCGGGGGTACACTGAAGCTTTCTTT	TRBV19	TRBJ1-1	NA	NA
CSGKNTEAFF	TGCAGCGGGAAGAACACTGAAGCTTTCTTT	TRBV29-1	TRBJ1-1	NA	few
CASSEYRVGNQPQHF	TGTGCCAGCAGTGAGTACAGGGTAGGCAATCAGCCCCAGCATTTT	TRBV2	TRBJ1-5	NA	once
CASSLIGGEQYF	TGTGCCAGCAGCTTAATAGGGGGAGAGCAGTACTTC	TRBV7-3	TRBJ2-7	NA	NA
CASSLSSLSSYEQYF	TGTGCCAGCAGCTTGAGCAGTCTCAGCTCCTACGAGCAGTACTTC	TRBV7-6	TRBJ2-7	NA	NA
CASSSSGEPLNEQFF	TGTGCCAGCAGCTCGAGCGGGGAACCCCTGAATGAGCAGTTCTTC	TRBV7-2	TRBJ2-1	TRBD2	NA
CASGLGTLKRGQYF	TGTGCTAGTGGTTTGGGGACCCTGAAGAGGGGGCAGTATTTT	TRBV12-5	TRBJ2-3	NA	NA
CAISVEASANTQYF	TGTGCCATCAGTGTTGAAGCTAGCGCGAATACGCAGTATTTT	TRBV10-3	TRBJ2-3	NA	NA
CASSMGAGLGYTF	TGTGCCAGTAGTATGGGGGCCGGTTTGGGCTACACCTTC	TRBV19	TRBJ1-2	NA	NA
CASSLIGTSISEQFF	TGTGCCAGCAGTTTAATCGGGACTAGCATCAGTGAGCAGTTCTTC	TRBV6-5	TRBJ2-1	TRBD2	few
CASSLAPGGEAFF	TGTGCCAGCAGCTTAGCCCCGGGAGGTGAAGCTTTCTTT	TRBV7-8	TRBJ1-1	NA	NA
CASGLGGAGTDTQYF	TGTGCTAGTGGTTTGGGGGGGGCGGGGACAGATACGCAGTATTTT	TRBV12-5	TRBJ2-3	NA	NA
CASSPEIGYNQPQHF	TGTGCCAGCTCACCAGAGATAGGGTACAATCAGCCCCAGCATTTT	TRBV18	TRBJ1-5	NA	NA
CASSLDSRVSYEQYF	TGTGCCAGCAGCTTAGACTCCCGCGTCTCCTACGAGCAGTACTTC	TRBV11-1	TRBJ2-7	NA	NA
CASLRQGSSYNEQFF	TGTGCCAGCTTGAGACAGGGGAGCTCCTACAATGAGCAGTTCTTC	TRBV2	TRBJ2-1	TRBD1	NA
CASSLWYNEQFF	TGTGCCAGCAGCTTATGGTACAATGAGCAGTTCTTC	TRBV7-9	TRBJ2-1	NA	NA
CASTRGAVRTEAFF	TGTGCCAGCACCCGAGGGGCAGTCCGGACTGAAGCTTTCTTT	TRBV28	TRBJ1-1	NA	once
CASSINKNTGELFF	TGTGCCAGTAGTATCAACAAAAACACCGGGGAGCTGTTTTTT	TRBV19	TRBJ2-2	NA	once
CATSRDRGGRARDEQFF	TGTGCCACCAGCAGAGATCGGGGCGGGAGGGCCAGGGATGAGCAGTTCTTC	TRBV15	TRBJ2-1	TRBD2	NA
CASSLSLAGGRTYEQYF	TGTGCCAGCAGCTTAAGCCTAGCGGGGGGCAGGACCTACGAGCAGTACTTC	TRBV7-3	TRBJ2-7	TRBD2	NA
CASSVAGSGANVLTF	TGTGCCAGCAGCGTAGCAGGGTCTGGGGCCAACGTCCTGACTTTC	TRBV9	TRBJ2-6	NA	NA
CASSPTPPYEQYF	TGTGCCAGCAGTCCGACTCCCCCCTACGAGCAGTACTTC	TRBV27	TRBJ2-7	NA	NA
CASSVVQGTEAFF	TGTGCCAGCAGCGTAGTGCAGGGCACTGAAGCTTTCTTT	TRBV9	TRBJ1-1	NA	NA
CASSTWGLALYRSSYNEQFF	TGTGCCAGTAGTACCTGGGGACTAGCGCTTTACCGGAGCTCCTACAATGAGCAGTTCTTC	TRBV19	TRBJ2-1	TRBD2	NA
CASSEVPETQYF	TGTGCCAGCAGCGAAGTCCCAGAGACCCAGTACTTC	TRBV7-9	TRBJ2-5	NA	NA
CASSLAGGPHYEQYF	TGTGCCAGCAGCTTAGCGGGCGGGCCCCATTACGAGCAGTACTTC	TRBV11-2	TRBJ2-7	NA	NA
CASSAARQLLYNEQFF	TGTGCCAGCAGCGCCGCGAGGCAGCTTCTCTACAATGAGCAGTTCTTC	TRBV7-2	TRBJ2-1	NA	NA
CSASSLYGYTF	TGCAGTGCCAGTAGTTTATATGGCTACACCTTC	TRBV20-1	TRBJ1-2	NA	NA
CASSLPAGSTEAFF	TGTGCCAGCAGCTTGCCCGCGGGGTCCACTGAAGCTTTCTTT	TRBV5-6	TRBJ1-1	NA	NA